This T cell receptor beta chain was obtained from a study of cytomegalovirus exposure and HLA in healthy donors. Concerning this clone itself: The antigen is unknown.

PCR used 60 Vbeta primers and 13 Jbeta primers. Sequencing used immunoSEQ multiplex PCR; TCRdb keeps in-frame clones, though not all of them. This sample has over 100,000 clones, with around 78% found just once. While unrecorded immune exposures were likely, the donors were nominally healthy when sampled. General observations from the study: Associated with cytomegalovirus, according to the listing, were 150 to 200 TCR beta chains.

Sequencing used PBMCs. The TCR comes from a man in his forties in good health and CMV-seronegative.

This CDR3 reads CASSPGLFGGREGYTF. CDR3 nucleotide sequence: TGCGCCAGCAGCCCAGGGCTATTTGGCGGTCGAGAAGGCTACACCTTC. The chain combines TRBV4-3 with TRBJ1-2, with D tentatively TRBD1 (5 bases). The CDR3 is 16 amino acids. The germline gives CDR1 LGHNA, CDR2 YSLEER. V lost 4 bases and J 8 bases, leaving 23 bases between the germline ends.